One sample yielded the 5 T cell receptor beta chains listed below, sequenced in a study of vaccination and CD4 T cells after COVID-19 (dated by TCRdb to 2022 to 2024). The treatment or condition label for this specimen denotes: approximately nine-day PBMC culture with coronavirus spike peptide pools or control peptides (ViraFEST assay). Their cognate antigens are unknown. The library was made by PCR. The instrument given in TCRdb is Illumina iSeq 100. At the Johns Hopkins FTIC core, DNA from the cultured CD4+ T cells underwent TCR sequencing with the Oncomine TCR Beta short-read assay. In TCRdb, the public reads were trimmed at Q25 with fastp and aligned with MiXCR, with productive beta chains retained. Rows are combined by CDR3 protein, so each entry shows the most common genes and DNA. The sample profile shows 20,000 to 25,000 distinct CDR3 sequences; 67% of them were found once. In total, the top ten clones hold roughly 16% of the sample.

The specimen was CD4+ T cells from blood, cultured in vitro, collected after SARS-CoV-2 vaccination. These receptors were obtained from a human donor who received a COVID-19 vaccine.

The V and J genes are TRBV20-1 and TRBJ1-1, with D maybe TRBD1 (6 bases). V was pared by 3 bases and J by 1 base, with 6 bases between. Germline loops: CDR1 DFQATT, CDR2 SNEGSKA (reference sequence). The CDR3 is 12 residues long. As DNA, the CDR3 is TGCAGTGCTAGGGGACAGAACACTGAAGCTTTCTTT. Translation: CSARGQNTEAFF.

The chain links TRBV2 to TRBJ2-3; TRBD2 matches at 7 bases. CDR3 length: 14 residues. Trimming removed 6 bases from V and 3 bases from J; junction bases left unmatched: 6. Germline-derived CDR1 and CDR2 are SNHLY and FYNNEI. CDR3 residues: CASRRAGWTDTQYF. CDR3 nucleotide sequence: TGTGCCAGCAGGAGAGCGGGGTGGACAGATACGCAGTATTTT.

The chain carries TRBV20-1 and TRBJ1-5; TRBD1 might be the D (6 bases). CDR1 DFQATT and CDR2 SNEGSKA come from the germline V gene (reference sequence). This CDR3 is 13 amino acids long. Trimming removed 2 bases from V and 5 bases from J, with 10 bases in between. The CDR3 sequence is CSARRGVDQPQHF. DNA for the CDR3: TGCAGTGCTAGAAGGGGGGTCGATCAGCCCCAGCATTTT.

The V gene is TRBV2, the J gene TRBJ2-1; D is unclear. Trimming stripped 6 bases from V and 3 bases from J, with 3 bases between. The CDR3 has 11 residues. Germline V CDR1 and CDR2: SNHLY, FYNNEI. CDR3 amino acids: CASSFYNEQFF. CDR3 nucleotide sequence: TGTGCCAGCAGCTTCTACAATGAGCAGTTCTTC.

The chain joins TRBV30 to TRBJ1-5; D ambiguous. The germline V and J ends were trimmed by 2 bases and 3 bases, with 14 bases remaining between them. The CDR3 is made up of 15 amino acids. From germline, CDR1 is GTSNPN and CDR2 SVGIG (reference sequence). The CDR3 sequence is CAWSPTPGPNQPQHF. DNA of the CDR3: TGTGCCTGGAGTCCCACTCCCGGACCCAATCAGCCCCAGCATTTT.